These 3 T cell receptor beta chains originate from one sample sequenced in a study of blood T cell repertoires in COVID-19 (dated by TCRdb to the early 2020s). Libraries were made using the immunoSEQ multiplex PCR assay. Here the immuneACCESS table is served through TCRdb, limited to in-frame sequences with V and J called. Missing clones are a known gap in these copies; in checked studies unresolved V genes cover under half, and the rest lacks a known reason. This sample has about 260,000 clones in its table, and around 80% of those were observed once. The ten top clones hold 4.1% of the sample. Specimen: PBMCs or T cells enriched from blood (not recorded which). These receptors all stem from a man aged 30 to 39 with acute COVID-19.

CDR3 nucleotides: TGTGCCAGCATAAACAGGGCGAATCAGCCCCAGCATTTT. Its translation: CASINRANQPQHF. The chain couples TRBV6-5 to TRBJ1-5, with a tentative D call TRBD1 (6 bases). Per germline, CDR1 MNHEY and CDR2 SVGAGI. The CDR3 runs 13 residues. V gave up 7 bases and J gave up 4 bases, with 11 bases separating them.

This chain connects TRBV6-5 to TRBJ2-2; tentative D call: TRBD1 (6 bases). Deletions cut 7 bases from V and 4 bases from J, with 16 bases between. This CDR3 has 15 residues. Per the germline V gene, CDR1 is MNHEY and CDR2 is SVGAGI. The CDR3 DNA is TGTGCCAGCATACTGACAGGTTCCCTCACCGGGGAGCTGTTTTTT. Translating gives CASILTGSLTGELFF.

V gene TRBV24-1 combines with J gene TRBJ1-1; possibly TRBD1 for D (6 bases). CDR1 KGHDR and CDR2 SFDVKD come from the germline V gene. There are 16 residues in the CDR3. Trimming removed 5 bases from V and 2 bases from J, with 17 bases in between. The CDR3 spells CATSGGGTGRNTEAFF. In DNA form, the CDR3 reads TGTGCCACCAGTGGAGGTGGAACAGGGCGTAACACTGAAGCTTTCTTT.